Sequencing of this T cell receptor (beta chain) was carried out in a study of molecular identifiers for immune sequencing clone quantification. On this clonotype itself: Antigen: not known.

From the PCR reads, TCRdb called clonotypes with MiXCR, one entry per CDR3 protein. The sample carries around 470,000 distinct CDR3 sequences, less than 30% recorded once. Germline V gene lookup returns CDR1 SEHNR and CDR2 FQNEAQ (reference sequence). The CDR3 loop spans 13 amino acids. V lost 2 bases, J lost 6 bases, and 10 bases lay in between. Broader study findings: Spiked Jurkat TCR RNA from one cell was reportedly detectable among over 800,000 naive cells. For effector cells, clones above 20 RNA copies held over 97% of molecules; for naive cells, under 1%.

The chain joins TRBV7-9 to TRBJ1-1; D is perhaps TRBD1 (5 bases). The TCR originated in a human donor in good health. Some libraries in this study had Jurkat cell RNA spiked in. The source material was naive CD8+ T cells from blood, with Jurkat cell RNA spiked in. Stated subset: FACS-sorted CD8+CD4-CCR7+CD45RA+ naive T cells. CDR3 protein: CASSLSGVPEAFF. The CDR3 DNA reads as TGTGCCAGCAGCTTATCGGGGGTTCCTGAAGCTTTCTTT.